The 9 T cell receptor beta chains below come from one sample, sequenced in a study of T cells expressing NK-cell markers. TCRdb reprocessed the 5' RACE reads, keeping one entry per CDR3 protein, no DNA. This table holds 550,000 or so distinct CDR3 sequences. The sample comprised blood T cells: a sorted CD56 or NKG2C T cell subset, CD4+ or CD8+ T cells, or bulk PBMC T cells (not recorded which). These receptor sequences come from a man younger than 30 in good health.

The CDR3 sequence is CASSLAPPSTDTQYF. This chain links TRBV7-2 with TRBJ2-3; TCRdb's D call of TRBD2 is untestable without DNA. Germline assignment: CDR1 SGHTA and CDR2 FQGNSA. The length of the CDR3 is 15 residues.

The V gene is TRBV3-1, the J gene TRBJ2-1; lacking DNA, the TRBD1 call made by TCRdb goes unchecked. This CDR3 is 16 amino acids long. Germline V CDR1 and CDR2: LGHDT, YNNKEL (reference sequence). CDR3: CASSLRSGQGSNEQFF.

This chain's CDR3 is CASSPDRVVNEQFF. This chain uses TRBV9 with TRBJ2-1; checking the TCRdb D call of TRBD1 is not possible without DNA. Germline loops: CDR1 SGDLS, CDR2 YYNGEE. This CDR3 spans 14 amino acids.

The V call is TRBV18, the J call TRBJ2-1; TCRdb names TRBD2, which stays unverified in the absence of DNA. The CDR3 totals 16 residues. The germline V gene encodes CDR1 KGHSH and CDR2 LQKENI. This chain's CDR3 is CASSPLLAGLYNEQFF.

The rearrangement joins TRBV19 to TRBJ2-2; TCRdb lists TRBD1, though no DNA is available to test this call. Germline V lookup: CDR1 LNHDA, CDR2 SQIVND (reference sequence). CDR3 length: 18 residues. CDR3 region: CASSISIGGVEQTGELFF.

CDR3: CASSGAPSGRDVMSDTQYF. V is TRBV4-1 and J is TRBJ2-3; TCRdb returns TRBD2, unconfirmable since there is no DNA. This CDR3 is 19 amino acids long. Germline lookup yields CDR1 MGHRA and CDR2 YSYEKL.

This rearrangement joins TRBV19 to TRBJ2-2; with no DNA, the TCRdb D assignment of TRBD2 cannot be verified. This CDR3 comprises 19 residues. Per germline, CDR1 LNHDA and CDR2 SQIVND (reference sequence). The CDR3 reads CASSRSGWREGANTGELFF.

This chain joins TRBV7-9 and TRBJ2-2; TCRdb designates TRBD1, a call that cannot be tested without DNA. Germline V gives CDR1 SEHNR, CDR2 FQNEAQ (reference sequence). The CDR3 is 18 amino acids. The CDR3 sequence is CASSEKPGDPRGTGELFF.

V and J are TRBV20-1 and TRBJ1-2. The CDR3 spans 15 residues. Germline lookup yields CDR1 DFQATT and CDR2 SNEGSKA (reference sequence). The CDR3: CSATAGGNINYGYTF.